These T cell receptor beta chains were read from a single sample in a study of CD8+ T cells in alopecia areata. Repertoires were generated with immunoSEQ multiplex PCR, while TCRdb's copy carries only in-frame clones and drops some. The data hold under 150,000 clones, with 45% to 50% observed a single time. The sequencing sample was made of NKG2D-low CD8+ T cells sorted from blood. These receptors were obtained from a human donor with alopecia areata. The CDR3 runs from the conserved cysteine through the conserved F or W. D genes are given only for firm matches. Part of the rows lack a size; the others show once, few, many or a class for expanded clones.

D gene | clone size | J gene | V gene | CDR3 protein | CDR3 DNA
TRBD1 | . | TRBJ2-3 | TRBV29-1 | CSAPDRGKPTDTQYF | TGCAGCGCCCCCGACAGGGGAAAACCTACAGATACGCAGTATTTT
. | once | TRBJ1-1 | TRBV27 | CASSLIGVGNTEAFF | TGTGCCAGCAGTTTAATCGGCGTGGGAAACACTGAAGCTTTCTTT
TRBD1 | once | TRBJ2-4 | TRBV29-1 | CSVLDRARLENIQYF | TGCAGCGTCCTCGACAGGGCGAGGTTGGAAAACATTCAGTACTTC
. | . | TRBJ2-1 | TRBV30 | CAWSARGYYEQFF | TGTGCCTGGAGTGCTAGGGGGTACTATGAGCAGTTCTTC
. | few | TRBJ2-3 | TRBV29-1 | CSAWEFSTDTQYF | TGCAGTGCGTGGGAATTCAGCACAGATACGCAGTATTTT
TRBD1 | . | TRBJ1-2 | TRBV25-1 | CASAAGGGYGYTF | TGTGCCAGCGCGGCAGGGGGTGGCTATGGCTACACCTTC
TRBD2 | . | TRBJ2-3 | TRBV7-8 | CASSFGLASTDTQYF | TGTGCCAGCAGCTTTGGACTAGCTAGCACAGATACGCAGTATTTT
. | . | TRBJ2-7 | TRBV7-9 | CASSFSRLWGEQYF | TGTGCCAGCAGCTTCTCCAGGTTGTGGGGCGAGCAGTACTTC
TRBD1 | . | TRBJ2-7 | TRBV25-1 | CASSITGDYEQYF | TGTGCCAGCAGTATCACAGGGGACTACGAGCAGTACTTC
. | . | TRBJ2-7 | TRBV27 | CASSYGHVYEQYF | TGTGCCAGCAGTTATGGACACGTCTACGAGCAGTACTTC
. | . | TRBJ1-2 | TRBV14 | CASSQAGPGYTF | TGTGCCAGCAGCCAGGCTGGACCTGGCTACACCTTC
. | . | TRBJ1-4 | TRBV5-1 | CASRVWATNEKLFF | TGCGCCAGCAGGGTCTGGGCAACTAATGAAAAACTGTTTTTT
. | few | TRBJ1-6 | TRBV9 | CASSVDDPDNSPLHF | TGTGCCAGCAGCGTAGACGATCCCGATAATTCACCCCTCCACTTT
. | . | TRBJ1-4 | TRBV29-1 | CSVEDRRPGEKLFF | TGCAGCGTTGAAGATCGACGGCCGGGGGAAAAACTGTTTTTT
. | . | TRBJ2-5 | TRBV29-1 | CSVDPVTAPQETQYF | TGCAGCGTTGATCCCGTAACGGCACCACAAGAGACCCAGTACTTC
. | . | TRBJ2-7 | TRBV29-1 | CSVEDRAYEQYF | TGCAGCGTTGAAGACAGAGCCTACGAGCAGTACTTC
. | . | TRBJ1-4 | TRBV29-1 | CSATQDGKLFF | TGCAGCGCTACACAGGACGGAAAACTGTTTTTT
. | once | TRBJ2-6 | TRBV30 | CAWLEKVSGANVLTF | TGTGCCTGGTTAGAAAAGGTTTCCGGGGCCAACGTCCTGACTTTC
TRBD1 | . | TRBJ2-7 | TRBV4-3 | CASSPRQGQEQYF | TGCGCCAGCAGCCCCCGACAGGGTCAAGAGCAGTACTTC
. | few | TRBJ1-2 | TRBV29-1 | CSVEGAAGNYGYTF | TGCAGCGTTGAGGGGGCTGCAGGAAACTATGGCTACACCTTC